This T cell receptor beta chain was identified during a study of identical twins. MiXCR, applied by TCRdb to the 5' RACE reads, yields one record per CDR3 protein. The sample comprises 650,000 to 800,000 distinct CDR3 sequences, roughly 8% of which are singletons, and 0.8% to 1% rests with the top ten. Overall study results and limits: Clonotypes of the beta chain that were abundant in cord blood carried fewer insertions (memory repertoires showed none). Compared with models, monozygotic twins showed more out-of-frame TCR alpha sharing. Sequences that were beta out-of-frame showed weaker excess twin sharing.

Concerning this clonotype: Its matching antigen is unknown.

Trimming cost V 2 bases and J 5 bases, with 9 bases left between them. CDR3 length: 13 residues. In germline, CDR1 is MNHEY, CDR2 SVGAGI. Healthy Caucasians made up all donors. This sample also appeared in a second study, on yellow fever vaccine responses in identical twins.

Specimen: PBMCs. V and J are TRBV6-5 and TRBJ1-2; the D gene is possibly TRBD1 (5 bases). The sequence came from a woman under 30 in good health. The CDR3 DNA reads as TGTGCCAGCAGTTACCTTGCAGGGTATGGCTACACCTTC. It codes for CASSYLAGYGYTF.